The 10 T cell receptor beta chains below come from one sample, sequenced in a study of cytomegalovirus exposure and HLA in healthy donors. PCR primers comprised 60 Vbeta and 13 Jbeta primers. Clones were read by immunoSEQ multiplex PCR, and TCRdb kept only the in-frame ones, dropping some. The sample holds about 160,000 clones, approximately 80% seen once. The sample was PBMCs. All receptors derive from a man younger than 35 in good health and CMV-seropositive.

The chain uses TRBV7-2 and TRBJ2-6; D ambiguous. Germline V gene lookup returns CDR1 SGHTA and CDR2 FQGNSA. V was cut by 5 bases and J by 0 bases, with 8 bases left in between. CDR3 length: 15 amino acids. The CDR3 DNA is TGTGCCAGCAGCGTCAGATTCTCTGGGGCCAACGTCCTGACTTTC. It translates to CASSVRFSGANVLTF.

This clone was recorded once. The chain combines TRBV6-6 with TRBJ1-6; 7 bases are a match to TRBD1. The trim removed 2 bases at V and 7 bases at J, leaving 2 bases unmatched. The CDR3 is made up of 14 amino acids. Germline V gene sequence: CDR1 MNHNY, CDR2 SVGAGI (reference sequence). This chain's CDR3 is CASSYPDRNSPLHF. In nucleotides, the CDR3 is TGTGCCAGCAGTTACCCGGACAGGAATTCACCCCTCCACTTT.

The chain has TRBV10-1 and TRBJ2-3; the match to TRBD1 covers 8 bases. Germline-derived CDR1 and CDR2 are WNHNN and SYGVQD (reference sequence). The CDR3 runs 17 residues. J gave up 5 bases and V 0 bases, and 10 bases lay outside the gene matches. The CDR3 spells CASSESARTGLRDTQYF. CDR3 DNA sequence: TGCGCCAGCAGTGAGTCCGCCCGGACAGGGTTGCGAGATACGCAGTATTTT.

The chain joins TRBV4-1 to TRBJ1-4; D is unresolved. The length of the CDR3 is 15 residues. V gave up 2 bases and J gave up 0 bases, with 7 bases separating them. Germline CDR1 reads MGHRA; CDR2 reads YSYEKL. In DNA, the CDR3 is TGCGCCAGCAGCCAAACAGAAGCAACTAATGAAAAACTGTTTTTT. Protein sequence: CASSQTEATNEKLFF.

The gene calls are TRBV6-1 and TRBJ2-5; D gene ambiguous. The CDR3 spans 13 residues. CDR1 MNHNS and CDR2 SASEGT come from the germline V gene. The V end was cut by 4 bases, the J end by 5 bases, with 11 bases between. Written as DNA, the CDR3 is TGTGCCAGCAGTGTTGAGGCCCGGGAGACCCAGTACTTC. It encodes CASSVEARETQYF.

This chain uses TRBV5-1 with TRBJ2-1; perhaps TRBD2 as D (6 bases). The V end lost 3 bases, the J end lost 6 bases, and 16 bases lay between the germline ends. CDR3 length: 15 amino acids. CDR1 is SGHRS, CDR2 YFSETQ, per germline. CDR3 nucleotides: TGCGCCAGCAGCTGGGACTTCGCGGTCCTCAATGAGCAGTTCTTC. Translated, it gives CASSWDFAVLNEQFF.

This rearrangement joins TRBV12-5 to TRBJ2-3; TRBD2 agrees at 8 bases. The CDR3 consists of 15 residues. The germline V gene encodes CDR1 LGHNT and CDR2 FRNRAP. The junction had 7 bases not matched to a gene; V was cut back by 7 bases and J by 1 base. DNA for the CDR3: TGTGCTAGTGCATCGGGAGGGCTCCGCACAGATACGCAGTATTTT. Its translation: CASASGGLRTDTQYF.

The chain joins TRBV27 to TRBJ2-7; D perhaps matches TRBD2 (6 bases). CDR1 is MNHEY and CDR2 is SMNVEV in the germline V gene (reference sequence). V was trimmed by 2 bases and J by 7 bases, leaving 18 bases between them. The CDR3 loop spans 15 amino acids. CDR3 region: CASSLNRGLWREQYF. The CDR3 coding sequence is TGTGCCAGCAGTTTAAACCGGGGACTGTGGAGAGAGCAGTACTTC.

This clone was recorded once. This chain uses TRBV6-5 with TRBJ1-1; no clear D gene. CDR1 and CDR2 from the germline V gene are MNHEY and SVGAGI. This CDR3 contains 14 residues. Trimming stripped 2 bases from V and 4 bases from J, with 11 bases between. This CDR3 reads CASSYRVWSTEAFF. CDR3 bases: TGTGCCAGCAGTTACCGAGTCTGGAGCACTGAAGCTTTCTTT.

The chain joins TRBV7-2 to TRBJ2-5; 9 nucleotides agree with TRBD1. The CDR3 spans 14 residues. Germline V CDR1 and CDR2: SGHTA, FQGNSA. J lost 5 bases, V lost 5 bases, and 6 bases had no gene match. The CDR3 DNA follows: TGTGCCAGCAGCCCGGGACAGGGAGCGGAGACCCAGTACTTC. The encoded protein is CASSPGQGAETQYF. Based on the CDR3 plus reference TRBV7-2 and TRBJ2-5, the full variable domain is GAGVSQSPSNKVTEKGKDVELRCDPISGHTALYWYRQSLGQGLEFLIYFQGNSAPDKSGLPSDRFSAERTGGSVSTLTIQRTQQEDSAVYLCASSPGQGAETQYFGPGTRLLVL.